Listed here are 3 T cell receptor beta chains from one sample, sequenced in a study of shared clonotypes between healthy human individuals. Assay: immunoSEQ multiplex PCR; the TCRdb copy retains only in-frame clones and omits some. The sample yields about 820,000 clones, 80% to 95% seen once. The naive CD8 population came from CD45RO-negative cells selected for CCR7, without terminally differentiated effector memory CD45RA+ cells. Sequenced input: naive CD8+ T cells sorted from blood. Source of these receptors: a man aged 25 to 40 in good health.

J is TRBJ2-7 and V is TRBV14, with 10 bases identical to TRBD2. Germline loops: CDR1 SGHDN, CDR2 FVKESK. Trimming took 2 bases from V and 3 from J; bases not matched to a gene: 1. The CDR3 runs to 14 residues. CDR3: CASSQWTSGYEQYF. The CDR3 DNA reads TGTGCCAGCAGCCAATGGACTAGCGGCTACGAGCAGTACTTC.

CDR3 in amino acids: CASRAAGVNEQYF. CDR3 nucleotides: TGTGCCAGCAGAGCGGCAGGGGTAAACGAGCAGTACTTC. The chain joins TRBV21-1 to TRBJ2-7; the D call TRBD1 from the table was never checked on the DNA. TRBV21-1 is classified as a pseudogene. The CDR3 extends over 13 amino acids.

The chain has TRBV4-1 and TRBJ1-5; a weak D match, TRBD1 (6 bases). Trimming took off 4 bases at V and 5 bases at J, with 12 bases between the two ends. From germline, CDR1 is MGHRA and CDR2 YSYEKL. The CDR3 covers 14 residues. The CDR3 DNA sequence: TGCGCCAGCAGCCTATCGCCAGGGGATCAGCCCCAGCATTTT. Translated: CASSLSPGDQPQHF.